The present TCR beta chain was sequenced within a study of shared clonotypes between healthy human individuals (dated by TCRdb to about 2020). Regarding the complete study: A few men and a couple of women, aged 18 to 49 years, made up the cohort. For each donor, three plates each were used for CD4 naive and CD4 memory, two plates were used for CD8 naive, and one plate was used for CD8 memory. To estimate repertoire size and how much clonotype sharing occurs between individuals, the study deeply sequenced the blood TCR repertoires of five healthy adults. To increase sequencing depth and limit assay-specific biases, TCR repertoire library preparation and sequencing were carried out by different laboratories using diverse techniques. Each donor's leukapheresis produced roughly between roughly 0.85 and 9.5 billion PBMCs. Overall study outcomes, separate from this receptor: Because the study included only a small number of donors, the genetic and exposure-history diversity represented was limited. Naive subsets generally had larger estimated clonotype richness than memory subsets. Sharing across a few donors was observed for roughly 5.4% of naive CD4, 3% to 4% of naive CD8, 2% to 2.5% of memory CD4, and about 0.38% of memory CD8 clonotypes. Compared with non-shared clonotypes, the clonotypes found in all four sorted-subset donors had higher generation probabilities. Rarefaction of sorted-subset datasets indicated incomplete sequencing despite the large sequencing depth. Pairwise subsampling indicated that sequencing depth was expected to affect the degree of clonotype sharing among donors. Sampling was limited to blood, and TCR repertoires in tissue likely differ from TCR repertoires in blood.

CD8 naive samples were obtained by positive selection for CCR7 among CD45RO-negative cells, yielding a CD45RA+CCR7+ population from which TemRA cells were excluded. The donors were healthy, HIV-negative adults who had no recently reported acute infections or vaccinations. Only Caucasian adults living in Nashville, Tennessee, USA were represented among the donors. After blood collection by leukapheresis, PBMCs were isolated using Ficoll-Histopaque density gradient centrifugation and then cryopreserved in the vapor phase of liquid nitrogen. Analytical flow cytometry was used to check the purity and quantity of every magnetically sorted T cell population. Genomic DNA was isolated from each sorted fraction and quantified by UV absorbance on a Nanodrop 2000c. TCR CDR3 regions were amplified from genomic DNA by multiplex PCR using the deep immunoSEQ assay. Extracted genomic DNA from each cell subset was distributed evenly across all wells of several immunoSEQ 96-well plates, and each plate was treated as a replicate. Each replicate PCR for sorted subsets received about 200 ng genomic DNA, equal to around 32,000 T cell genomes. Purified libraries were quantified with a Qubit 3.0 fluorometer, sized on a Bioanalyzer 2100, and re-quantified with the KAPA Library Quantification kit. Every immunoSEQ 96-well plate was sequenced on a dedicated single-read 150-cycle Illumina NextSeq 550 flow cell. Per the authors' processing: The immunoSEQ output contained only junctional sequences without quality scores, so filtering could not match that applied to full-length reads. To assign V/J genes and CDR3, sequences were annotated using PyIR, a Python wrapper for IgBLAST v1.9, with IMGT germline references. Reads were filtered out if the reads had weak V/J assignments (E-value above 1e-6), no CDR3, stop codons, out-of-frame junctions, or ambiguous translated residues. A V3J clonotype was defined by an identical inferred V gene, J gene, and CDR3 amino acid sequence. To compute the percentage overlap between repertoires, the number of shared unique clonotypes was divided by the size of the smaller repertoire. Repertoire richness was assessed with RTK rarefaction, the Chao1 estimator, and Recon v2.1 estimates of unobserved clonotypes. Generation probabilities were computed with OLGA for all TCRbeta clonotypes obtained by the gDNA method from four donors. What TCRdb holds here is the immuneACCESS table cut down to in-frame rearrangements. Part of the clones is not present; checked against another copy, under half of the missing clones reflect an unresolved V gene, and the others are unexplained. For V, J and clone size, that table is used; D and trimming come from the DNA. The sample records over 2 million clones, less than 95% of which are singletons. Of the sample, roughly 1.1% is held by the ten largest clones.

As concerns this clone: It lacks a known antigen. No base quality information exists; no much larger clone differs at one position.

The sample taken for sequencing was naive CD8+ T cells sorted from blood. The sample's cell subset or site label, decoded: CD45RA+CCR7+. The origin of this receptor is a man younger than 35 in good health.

The DNA sequence follows: TGTGCCAGCAGTTACCAAGCCCCCGCCGAGACCCAGTACTTC. Translated, this gives CASSYQAPAETQYF. In this chain, TRBV6-5 is recombined with TRBJ2-5, with an unclear D gene assignment. Per the germline V gene, MNHEY is the CDR1 and SVGAGI is the CDR2. Relative to germline, V is 2 bases shorter and J is 5 bases shorter, with 12 bases between their ends. The CDR3 runs 14 residues from the cysteine to the phenylalanine. Only the CDR3 region is kept as DNA, spanning 42 bases read in frame from base 1.